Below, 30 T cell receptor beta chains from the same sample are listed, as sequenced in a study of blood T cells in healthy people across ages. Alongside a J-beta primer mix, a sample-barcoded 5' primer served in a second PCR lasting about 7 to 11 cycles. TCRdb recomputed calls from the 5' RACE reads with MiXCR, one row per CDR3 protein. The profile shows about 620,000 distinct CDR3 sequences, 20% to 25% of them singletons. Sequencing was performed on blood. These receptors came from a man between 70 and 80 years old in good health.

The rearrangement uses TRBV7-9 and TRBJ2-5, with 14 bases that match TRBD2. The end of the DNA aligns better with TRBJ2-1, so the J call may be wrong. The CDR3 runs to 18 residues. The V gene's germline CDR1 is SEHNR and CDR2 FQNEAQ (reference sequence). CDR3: CASSLEPLGLAGATEQFF. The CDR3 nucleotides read TGTGCCAGCAGCTTAGAGCCCCTGGGACTAGCGGGAGCTACTGAGCAGTTCTTC.

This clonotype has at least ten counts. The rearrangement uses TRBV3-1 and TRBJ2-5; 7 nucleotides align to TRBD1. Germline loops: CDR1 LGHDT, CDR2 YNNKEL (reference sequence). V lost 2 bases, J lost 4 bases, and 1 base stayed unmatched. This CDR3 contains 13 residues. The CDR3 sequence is CASSQRGRETQYF. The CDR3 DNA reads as TGTGCCAGCAGCCAAAGGGGGCGAGAGACCCAGTACTTC.

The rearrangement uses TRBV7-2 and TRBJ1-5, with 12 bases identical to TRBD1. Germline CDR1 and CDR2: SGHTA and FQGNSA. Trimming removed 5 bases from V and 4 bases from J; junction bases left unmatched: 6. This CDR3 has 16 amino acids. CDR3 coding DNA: TGTGCCAGCAGCCCGGGGGGACAGGGGGCTAATCAGCCCCAGCATTTT. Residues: CASSPGGQGANQPQHF.

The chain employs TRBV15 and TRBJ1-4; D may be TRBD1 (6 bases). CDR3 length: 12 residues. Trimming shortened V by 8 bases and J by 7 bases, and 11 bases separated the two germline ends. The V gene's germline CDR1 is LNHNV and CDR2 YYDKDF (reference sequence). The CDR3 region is CATEDRGEKLFF. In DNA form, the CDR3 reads TGTGCCACCGAGGACAGAGGTGAAAAACTGTTTTTT.

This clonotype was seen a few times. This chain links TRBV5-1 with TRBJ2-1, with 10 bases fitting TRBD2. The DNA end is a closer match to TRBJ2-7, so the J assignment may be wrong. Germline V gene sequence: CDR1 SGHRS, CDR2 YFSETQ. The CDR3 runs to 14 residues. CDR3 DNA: TGCGCCAGCAGCGACCGACTAGCGGGCTACGAGCAGTACTTC. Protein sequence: CASSDRLAGYEQYF.

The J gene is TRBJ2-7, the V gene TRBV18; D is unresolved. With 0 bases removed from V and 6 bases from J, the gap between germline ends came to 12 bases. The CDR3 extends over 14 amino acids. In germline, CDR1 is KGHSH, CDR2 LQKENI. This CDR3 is CASSPPGSSIEQYF. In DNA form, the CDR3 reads TGTGCCAGCTCACCACCAGGGTCCTCCATCGAGCAGTACTTC.

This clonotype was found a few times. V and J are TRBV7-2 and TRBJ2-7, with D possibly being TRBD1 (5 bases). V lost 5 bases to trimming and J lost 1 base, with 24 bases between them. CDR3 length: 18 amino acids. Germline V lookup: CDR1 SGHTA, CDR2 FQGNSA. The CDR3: CASSPQTASGHRSYEQYF. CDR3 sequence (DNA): TGTGCCAGCAGCCCACAGACAGCCTCGGGCCATCGATCCTACGAGCAGTACTTC.

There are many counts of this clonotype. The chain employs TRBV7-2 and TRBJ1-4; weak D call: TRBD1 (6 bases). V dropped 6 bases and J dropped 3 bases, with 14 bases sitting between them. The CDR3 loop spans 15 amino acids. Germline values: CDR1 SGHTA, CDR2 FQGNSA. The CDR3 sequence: CASSQQGRANEKLFF. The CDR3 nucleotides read TGTGCCAGCAGTCAACAGGGACGGGCTAATGAAAAACTGTTTTTT.

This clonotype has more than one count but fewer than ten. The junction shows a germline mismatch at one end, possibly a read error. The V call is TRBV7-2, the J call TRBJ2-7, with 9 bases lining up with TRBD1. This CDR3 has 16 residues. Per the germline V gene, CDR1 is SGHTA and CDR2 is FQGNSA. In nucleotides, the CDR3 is TGCGCCAGCAGCTTAGTCGGCGGGACAGGGTCCTACGAGCAGTACTTC. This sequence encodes CASSLVGGTGSYEQYF.

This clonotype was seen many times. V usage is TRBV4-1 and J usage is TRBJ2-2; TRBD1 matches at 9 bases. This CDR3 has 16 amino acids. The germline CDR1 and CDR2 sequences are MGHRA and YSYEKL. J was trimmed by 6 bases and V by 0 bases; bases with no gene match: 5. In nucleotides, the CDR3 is TGCGCCAGCAGCCAAGAAGGGACAGGGTATTCCGGGGAGCTGTTTTTT. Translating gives CASSQEGTGYSGELFF.

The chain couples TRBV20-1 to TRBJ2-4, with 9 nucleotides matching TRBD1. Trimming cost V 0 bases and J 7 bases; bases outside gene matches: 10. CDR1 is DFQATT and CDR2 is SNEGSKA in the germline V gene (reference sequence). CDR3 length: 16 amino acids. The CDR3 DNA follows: TGCAGTGCTAGAGAGATTACAGGGGGCTCTTGGAACATTCAGTACTTC. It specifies CSAREITGGSWNIQYF.

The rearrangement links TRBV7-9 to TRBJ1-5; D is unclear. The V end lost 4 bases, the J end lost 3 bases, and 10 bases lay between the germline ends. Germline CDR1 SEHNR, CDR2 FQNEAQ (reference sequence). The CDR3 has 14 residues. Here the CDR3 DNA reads TGTGCCAGCAGCTCAGACTCTACCAATCAGCCCCAGCATTTT. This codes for CASSSDSTNQPQHF.

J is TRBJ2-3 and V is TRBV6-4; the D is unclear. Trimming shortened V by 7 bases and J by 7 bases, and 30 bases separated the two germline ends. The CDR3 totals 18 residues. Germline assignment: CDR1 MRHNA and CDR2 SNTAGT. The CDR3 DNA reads TGTGCCAGCACCCTCCAGAGACGAGACACAGTCTTGAGGAATACGCAGTATTTT. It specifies CASTLQRRDTVLRNTQYF.

The CDR3 here is CASSLDRWLAGVGDTQYF. The CDR3 DNA reads TGTGCCAGCAGCTTAGATCGGTGGCTAGCGGGAGTCGGAGATACGCAGTATTTT. The genes are TRBV11-2 and TRBJ2-3; TRBD2 matches 10 bases. V lost 0 bases to trimming and J lost 5 bases; unmatched junction nucleotides: 11. Germline CDR1 is SGHAT and CDR2 is FQNNGV. The CDR3 consists of 18 residues. Full variable domain (rest looked up from reference TRBV11-2 and TRBJ2-3): EAGVAQSPRYKIIEKRQSVAFWCNPISGHATLYWYQQILGQGPKLLIQFQNNGVVDDSQLPKDRFSAERLKGVDSTLKIQPAKLEDSAVYLCASSLDRWLAGVGDTQYFGPGTRLTVL.

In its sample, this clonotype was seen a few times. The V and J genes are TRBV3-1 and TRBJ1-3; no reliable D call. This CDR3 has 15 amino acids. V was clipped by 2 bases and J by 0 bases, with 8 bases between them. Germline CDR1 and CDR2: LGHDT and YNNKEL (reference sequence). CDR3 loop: CASSQLPNSGNTIYF. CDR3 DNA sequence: TGTGCCAGCAGCCAACTTCCGAACTCTGGAAACACCATATATTTT. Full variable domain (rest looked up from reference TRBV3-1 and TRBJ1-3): DTAVSQTPKYLVTQMGNDKSIKCEQNLGHDTMYWYKQDSKKFLKIMFSYNNKELIINETVPNRFSPKSPDKAHLNLHINSLELGDSAVYFCASSQLPNSGNTIYFGEGSWLTVV.

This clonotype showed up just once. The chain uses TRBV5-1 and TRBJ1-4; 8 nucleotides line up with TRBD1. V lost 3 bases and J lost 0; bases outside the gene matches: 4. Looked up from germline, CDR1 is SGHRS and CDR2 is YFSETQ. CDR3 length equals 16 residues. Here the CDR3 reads CASSWGTGATNEKLFF. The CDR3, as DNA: TGCGCCAGCAGCTGGGGGACAGGAGCAACTAATGAAAAACTGTTTTTT. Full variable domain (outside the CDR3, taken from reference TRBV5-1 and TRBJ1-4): KAGVTQTPRYLIKTRGQQVTLSCSPISGHRSVSWYQQTPGQGLQFLFEYFSETQRNKGNFPGRFSGRQFSNSRSEMNVSTLELGDSALYLCASSWGTGATNEKLFFGSGTQLSVL.

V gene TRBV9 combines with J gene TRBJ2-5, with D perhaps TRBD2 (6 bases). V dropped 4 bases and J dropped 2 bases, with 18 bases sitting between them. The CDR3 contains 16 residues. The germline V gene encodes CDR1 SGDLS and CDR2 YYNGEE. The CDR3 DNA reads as TGTGCCAGCAGCCCTTCAATAGCGGCAATTCAAGAGACCCAGTACTTC. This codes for CASSPSIAAIQETQYF.

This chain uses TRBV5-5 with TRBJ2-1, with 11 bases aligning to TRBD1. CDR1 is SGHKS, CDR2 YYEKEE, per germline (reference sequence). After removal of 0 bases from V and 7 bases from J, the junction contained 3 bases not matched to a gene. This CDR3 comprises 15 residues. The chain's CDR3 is CASSLAGQGANEQFF. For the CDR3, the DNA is TGTGCCAGCAGCTTGGCCGGACAGGGGGCTAATGAGCAGTTCTTC.

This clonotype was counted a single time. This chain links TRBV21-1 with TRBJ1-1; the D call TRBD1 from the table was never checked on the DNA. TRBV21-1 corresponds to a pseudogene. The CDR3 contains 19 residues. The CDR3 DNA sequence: TGTGCCAGCAGCAATAATTTCACGTGCAGGGTTCCCTTCCCTCTTGAAGCTTTCTTT. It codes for CASSNNFTCRVPFPLEAFF.

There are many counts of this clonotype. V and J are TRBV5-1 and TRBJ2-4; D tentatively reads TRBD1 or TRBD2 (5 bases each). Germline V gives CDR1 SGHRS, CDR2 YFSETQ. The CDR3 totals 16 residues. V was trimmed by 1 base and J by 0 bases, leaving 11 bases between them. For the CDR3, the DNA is TGCGCCAGCAGCTTGTCCACAGGAGGAGCCAAAAACATTCAGTACTTC. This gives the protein CASSLSTGGAKNIQYF.

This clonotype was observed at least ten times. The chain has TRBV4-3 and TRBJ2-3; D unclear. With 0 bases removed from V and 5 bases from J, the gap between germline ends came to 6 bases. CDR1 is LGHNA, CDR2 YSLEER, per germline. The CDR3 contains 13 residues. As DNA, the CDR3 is TGCGCCAGCAGCCAAGAGGGTTTAGATACGCAGTATTTT. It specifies CASSQEGLDTQYF.

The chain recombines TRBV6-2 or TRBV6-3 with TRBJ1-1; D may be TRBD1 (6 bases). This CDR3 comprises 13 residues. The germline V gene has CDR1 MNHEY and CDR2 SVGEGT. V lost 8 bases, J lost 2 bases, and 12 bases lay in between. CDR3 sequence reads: CASHRGTNTEAFF. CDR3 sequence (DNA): TGTGCCAGCCACCGCGGGACAAACACTGAAGCTTTCTTT.

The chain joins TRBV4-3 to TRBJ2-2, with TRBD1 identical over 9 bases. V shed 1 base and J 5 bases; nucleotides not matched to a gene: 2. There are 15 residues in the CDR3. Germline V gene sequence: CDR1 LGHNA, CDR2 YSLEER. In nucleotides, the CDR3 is TGCGCCAGCAGCCAAGGGACAGGGGAAACCGGGGAGCTGTTTTTT. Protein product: CASSQGTGETGELFF.

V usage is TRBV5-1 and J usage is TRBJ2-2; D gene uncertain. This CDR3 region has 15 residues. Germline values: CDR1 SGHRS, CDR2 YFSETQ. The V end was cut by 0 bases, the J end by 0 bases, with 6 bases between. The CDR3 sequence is CASSLEGPNTGELFF. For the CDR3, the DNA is TGCGCCAGCAGCTTGGAAGGTCCGAACACCGGGGAGCTGTTTTTT.

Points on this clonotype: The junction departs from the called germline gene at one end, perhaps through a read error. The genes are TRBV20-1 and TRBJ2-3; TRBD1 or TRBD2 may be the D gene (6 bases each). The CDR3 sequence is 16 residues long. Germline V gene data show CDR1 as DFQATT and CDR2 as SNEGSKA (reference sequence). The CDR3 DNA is TGCAGTGCTAGTGGGTGGGGGGCCTCTAGCACAGACACGCAGTATTTT. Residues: CSASGWGASSTDTQYF.

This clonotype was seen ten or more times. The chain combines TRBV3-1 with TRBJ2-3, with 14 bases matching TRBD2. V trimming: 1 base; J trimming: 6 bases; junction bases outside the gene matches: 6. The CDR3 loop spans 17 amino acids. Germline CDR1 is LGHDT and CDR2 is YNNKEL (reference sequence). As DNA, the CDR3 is TGTGCCAGCAGCCAAGCAGGACTAGCGGGAGGTTATGATACGCAGTATTTT. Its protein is CASSQAGLAGGYDTQYF.

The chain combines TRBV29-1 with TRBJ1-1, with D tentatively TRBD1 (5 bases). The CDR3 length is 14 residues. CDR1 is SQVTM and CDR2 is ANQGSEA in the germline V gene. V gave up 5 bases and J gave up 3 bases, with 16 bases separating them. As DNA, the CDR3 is TGCAGCGTTCACCCTGGGGGGGGTTACACTGAAGCTTTCTTT. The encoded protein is CSVHPGGGYTEAFF. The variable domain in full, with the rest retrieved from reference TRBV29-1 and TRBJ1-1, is SAVISQKPSRDICQRGTSLTIQCQVDSQVTMMFWYRQQPGQSLTLIATANQGSEATYESGFVIDKFPISRPNLTFSTLTVSNMSPEDSSIYLCSVHPGGGYTEAFFGQGTRLTVV.

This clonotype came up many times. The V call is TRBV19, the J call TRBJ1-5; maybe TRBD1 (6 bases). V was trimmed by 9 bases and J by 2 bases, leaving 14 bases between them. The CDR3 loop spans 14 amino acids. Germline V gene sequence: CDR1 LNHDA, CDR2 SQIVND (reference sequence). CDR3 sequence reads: CASRGGLGNQPQHF. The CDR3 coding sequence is TGTGCCAGCCGAGGGGGATTGGGCAATCAGCCCCAGCATTTT.

CDR3 DNA sequence: TGCGCCAGCAGCCAAGGTTACGGGGTGGGTGAAAAACTGTTTTTT. Translated: CASSQGYGVGEKLFF. The chain employs TRBV4-3 and TRBJ1-4, with no clear D. Trimming left V 1 base short and J 7 bases short, with 13 bases between. The CDR3 contains 15 residues. Germline V gene sequence: CDR1 LGHNA, CDR2 YSLEER.

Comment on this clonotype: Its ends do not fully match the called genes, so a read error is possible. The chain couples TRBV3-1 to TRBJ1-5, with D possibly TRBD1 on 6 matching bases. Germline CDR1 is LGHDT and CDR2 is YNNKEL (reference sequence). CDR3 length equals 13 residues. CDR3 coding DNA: TGTGCCAGCAACCAAGCAGGGGTTCAGCCCCAGCATTTT. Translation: CASNQAGVQPQHF.